This T cell receptor beta chain was retrieved from a study of human CD8 memory T cell subsets. The study's findings and limits: Estimates that used Chao1 suggested higher diversity in stem-like memory T cells than in precursor exhausted T cells.

Healthy donors' buffy coats yielded the PBMC. Judged by frequency, this clonotype is medium-sized (0.01 to 0.1%). What it recognizes is unknown. The CDR3 has 11 amino acids. The V gene's germline CDR1 is SQVTM and CDR2 ANQGSEA. TCR beta was sequenced from UMI-tagged 5' RACE libraries. Per the authors' pipeline: Functional CDR3 beta clonotypes, numbering between about 2,900 and 20,000, were present in each TCR beta library. From its re-call of the 5' RACE reads, TCRdb lists each CDR3 protein once, without DNA. The V and J calls were not made by the authors but by TCRdb's processing. The table lists roughly 5,700 distinct CDR3 sequences.

J is TRBJ2-1 and V is TRBV29-1; the TCRdb call, TRBD2, lacks DNA for checking. This receptor was obtained from a human donor in good health. The specimen was CD8+ effector memory T cells (TEM) sorted from PBMCs. Subset denoted: effector memory CD8 T cells, CCR7- CD45RO+ CD95+. The chain's CDR3 is CQAGGHNEQFF.